This passage covers 21 T cell receptor beta chains from one sample sequenced in a study of identical twins. TCRdb fed the 5' RACE reads into MiXCR, producing one record per CDR3 protein. Here the sample spans some 500,000 distinct CDR3 sequences, 9% to 10% being singletons. These data are also associated with another study on yellow fever vaccine responses in identical twins.

Material for sequencing was PBMCs. The receptors stem from a woman aged 18-30 years in good health.

This clonotype was recorded at least ten times. The chain joins TRBV12-3 or TRBV12-4 to TRBJ1-2, with D tentatively TRBD1 (5 bases). Trimming cost V 2 bases and J 4 bases, with 8 bases left between them. The CDR3 loop spans 13 amino acids. The CDR3 is CASSLRTTYGYTF. CDR3 bases: TGTGCCAGCAGTTTACGGACAACCTATGGCTACACCTTC.

A few counts support this clonotype. V and J are TRBV2 and TRBJ2-3; 11 nucleotides align to TRBD2. Trimming took 8 bases from V and 4 from J; bases not matched to a gene: 20. CDR1 is SNHLY and CDR2 is FYNNEI in the germline V gene. The CDR3 extends over 19 amino acids. The CDR3, as DNA: TGTGCCAGCGATGAAGCTAGCGGGGGGATCAACGAGATTGCAGATACGCAGTATTTT. It is translated as CASDEASGGINEIADTQYF.

The V and J genes are TRBV4-2 and TRBJ2-2, with 10 nucleotides matching TRBD1. Germline assignment: CDR1 LGHNA and CDR2 YNFKEQ. The V and J ends lost 3 bases and 2 bases, in that order; junction bases with no gene match: 6. The CDR3 runs 17 residues. CDR3 residues: CASSQGTGATNTGELFF. For the CDR3, the DNA is TGTGCCAGCAGCCAGGGGACAGGGGCTACAAACACCGGGGAGCTGTTTTTT.

This clonotype showed up many times. The V gene is TRBV29-1, the J gene TRBJ2-4; 8 positions agree with TRBD2. The CDR3 runs to 14 residues. V shed 5 bases and J 3 bases; nucleotides not matched to a gene: 6. Germline V gives CDR1 SQVTM, CDR2 ANQGSEA. This chain's CDR3 is CSVRGGTSKNIQYF. CDR3 bases: TGCAGCGTTCGGGGGGGGACGAGCAAAAACATTCAGTACTTC.

This clonotype was counted ten times or more. This rearrangement joins TRBV7-8 to TRBJ2-2, with 9 bases that match TRBD1. In germline, CDR1 is SGHVS, CDR2 FQNEAQ. J lost 6 bases, V lost 5 bases, and 7 bases had no gene match. The CDR3 spans 15 residues. The CDR3 reads CASSPGTGLAGELFF. The CDR3, as DNA: TGTGCCAGCAGCCCCGGGACAGGGCTCGCCGGGGAGCTGTTTTTT.

The chain is built from TRBV14 and TRBJ2-3; a weak D match, TRBD2 (5 bases). V shed 3 bases and J shed 9 bases, with 10 bases lying between them. The CDR3 has 12 residues. Per germline, CDR1 SGHDN and CDR2 FVKESK. CDR3 nucleotides: TGTGCCAGCAGCCAGCCTCGGGAAACGCAGTATTTT. Amino acid sequence: CASSQPRETQYF.

V usage is TRBV15 and J usage is TRBJ2-1, with D unresolved. This CDR3 region has 11 residues. V was clipped by 1 base and J by 10 bases, with 5 bases between them. Germline V gene sequence: CDR1 LNHNV, CDR2 YYDKDF (reference sequence). CDR3 DNA sequence: TGTGCCACCAGCAGAGGGGGAGAGCAGTTCTTC. Protein sequence: CATSRGGEQFF.

The CDR3 sequence is CASSERGNTEAFF. The DNA of the CDR3 is TGTGCCAGCAGCGAACGGGGAAACACTGAAGCTTTCTTT. The chain employs TRBV7-8 and TRBJ1-1; D is unclear. The CDR3 is 13 residues long. V was shortened by 5 bases and J by 2 bases, with 9 bases between the two germline ends. Germline loops: CDR1 SGHVS, CDR2 FQNEAQ. Looking up the rest from reference TRBV7-8 and TRBJ1-1 gives the full variable domain: GAGVSQSPRYKVAKRGQDVALRCDPISGHVSLFWYQQALGQGPEFLTYFQNEAQLDKSGLPSDRFFAERPEGSVSTLKIQRTQQEDSAVYLCASSERGNTEAFFGQGTRLTVV.

This clonotype was observed a few times. The chain couples TRBV4-2 to TRBJ2-7; a possible D gene is TRBD1 (5 bases). This CDR3 is 14 amino acids long. Trimming removed 0 bases at V and 1 base at J, with 7 bases between. Germline assignment: CDR1 LGHNA and CDR2 YNFKEQ. CDR3: CASSQEDKSYEQYF. In DNA, the CDR3 is TGTGCCAGCAGCCAAGAGGACAAGTCCTACGAGCAGTACTTC.

This clonotype was found many times. The chain uses TRBV29-1 and TRBJ2-7, with D possibly TRBD1 on 6 matching bases. This CDR3 has 12 amino acids. Trimming took off 4 bases at V and 6 bases at J, with 13 bases between the two ends. The V gene's germline CDR1 is SQVTM and CDR2 ANQGSEA. In DNA form, the CDR3 reads TGCAGCGTTGCCCAGGGGAGTGCCGAGCAGTACTTC. This codes for CSVAQGSAEQYF.

The genes are TRBV2 and TRBJ2-1, with 9 bases aligning to TRBD1. Germline values: CDR1 SNHLY, CDR2 FYNNEI. Germline trimming cut 6 bases from V and 4 bases from J; bases unmatched to any gene: 4. CDR3 length: 14 residues. This chain's CDR3 is CASSGDREYNEQFF. The CDR3 nucleotides read TGTGCCAGCAGCGGGGACAGGGAGTACAATGAGCAGTTCTTC.

This sequence joins TRBV30 and TRBJ2-7; D not certain. CDR3 length: 12 residues. CDR1 GTSNPN and CDR2 SVGIG come from the germline V gene (reference sequence). Trimming removed 2 bases from V and 1 base from J, with 6 bases in between. The CDR3 DNA sequence: TGTGCCTGGAGTAAGTTGTCCTACGAGCAGTACTTC. Protein product: CAWSKLSYEQYF.

The chain uses TRBV7-9 and TRBJ2-1; perhaps TRBD1 as D (6 bases). V lost 6 bases and J 2 bases, leaving 17 bases between the germline ends. The germline gives CDR1 SEHNR, CDR2 FQNEAQ (reference sequence). This CDR3 has 16 amino acids. The CDR3 sequence: CASRSGTPSPYNEQFF. In DNA form, the CDR3 reads TGTGCCAGCAGAAGTGGGACACCTTCCCCCTACAATGAGCAGTTCTTC.

This clonotype has at least ten counts. The V call is TRBV12-3 or TRBV12-4, the J call TRBJ1-1, with D possibly matching TRBD1 (5 bases). This CDR3 spans 14 amino acids. The V end lost 3 bases, the J end lost 2 bases, and 10 bases lay between the germline ends. The DNA of the CDR3 is TGTGCCAGCAGTTTCGGGGGTGGAAACACTGAAGCTTTCTTT. It encodes CASSFGGGNTEAFF.

The V gene is TRBV12-3 or TRBV12-4, the J gene TRBJ2-3; tentatively, D is TRBD1 or TRBD2 (6 bases each). There are 15 residues in the CDR3. V was shortened by 3 bases and J by 3 bases, with 13 bases between the two germline ends. CDR3 DNA: TGTGCCAGCAGTTTTAGCCGGGGGCGGACAGATACGCAGTATTTT. As protein: CASSFSRGRTDTQYF.

This sequence joins TRBV7-2 and TRBJ2-7, with D tentatively TRBD1 or TRBD2 (5 bases each). The CDR3 is 14 residues long. The V gene lost 5 bases and the J gene lost 0 bases, with 11 bases spanning the gap. The germline V gene has CDR1 SGHTA and CDR2 FQGNSA. In nucleotides, the CDR3 is TGTGCCAGCAGCCGAGGGGAGAGCTCCTACGAGCAGTACTTC. Translating it yields CASSRGESSYEQYF.

This clonotype has ten or more counts. The gene calls are TRBV7-2 and TRBJ1-4; the D gene is possibly TRBD1 (6 bases). V shed 4 bases and J shed 2 bases, with 11 bases lying between them. The CDR3 extends over 15 amino acids. The V gene's germline CDR1 is SGHTA and CDR2 FQGNSA. The CDR3 loop is CASSSWGATNEKLFF. For the CDR3, the DNA is TGTGCCAGCAGCTCCTGGGGGGCGACTAATGAAAAACTGTTTTTT.

This clonotype has only a few counts. The V gene is TRBV3-1, the J gene TRBJ1-1; 7 bases map to TRBD1. The CDR3 spans 16 residues. The J segment lost 4 bases and the V segment lost 3 bases, leaving 11 bases of the junction unmatched. Germline assignment: CDR1 LGHDT and CDR2 YNNKEL (reference sequence). The CDR3 DNA is TGTGCCAGCAGCCATAGGTCGTCACAGGGGTTCACTGAAGCTTTCTTT. It translates to CASSHRSSQGFTEAFF.

This clonotype has just a few counts. The rearrangement uses TRBV6-2 or TRBV6-3 and TRBJ2-7; D is unresolved. CDR1 is MNHEY, CDR2 SVGEGT, per germline. The CDR3 covers 14 residues. With 1 base removed from V and 2 bases from J, the gap between germline ends came to 9 bases. CDR3 protein: CASSYWADTYEQYF. The CDR3, as DNA: TGTGCCAGCAGTTACTGGGCGGATACCTACGAGCAGTACTTC.

This clonotype was found a few times. V is TRBV9 and J is TRBJ2-2; either TRBD1 or TRBD2 may fit D (5 bases each). The germline V and J ends were trimmed by 2 bases and 8 bases, with 13 bases remaining between them. The CDR3 covers 14 residues. The V gene's germline CDR1 is SGDLS and CDR2 YYNGEE. CDR3 amino acids: CASSVGPPGGELFF. CDR3 nucleotide sequence: TGTGCCAGCAGCGTGGGACCGCCTGGAGGGGAGCTGTTTTTT.

In its sample, this clonotype was seen many times. This chain uses TRBV24-1 with TRBJ2-5; unclear D gene. Per the germline V gene, CDR1 is KGHDR and CDR2 is SFDVKD. V was pared by 4 bases and J by 0 bases, with 11 bases between. This CDR3 is 15 amino acids long. CDR3 amino acids: CATSDPDTDQETQYF. CDR3 nucleotide sequence: TGTGCCACCAGTGACCCCGACACGGACCAAGAGACCCAGTACTTC.